These 30 T cell receptor beta chains originate from one sample sequenced in a study of OX40 agonist ivuxolimab in advanced cancers. TCRdb's copy holds only in-frame clones and misses some; the assay was immunoSEQ multiplex PCR. Found here are tens of thousands of clones, approximately 90% of them singletons; the top ten hold 0.27%. Sequencing used CD4+ or CD8+ T cells sorted from blood, obtained in a trial of the OX40 agonist ivuxolimab. These receptors were taken from an adult with an advanced solid tumor such as melanoma, head and neck, liver or kidney cancer.

This chain links TRBV6-5 with TRBJ2-5, with a tentative D call TRBD1 (6 bases). CDR3 length equals 12 residues. Germline loops: CDR1 MNHEY, CDR2 SVGAGI. V was pared by 6 bases and J by 10 bases, with 15 bases between. CDR3 amino acids: CASSQQGNDQYF. DNA of the CDR3: TGTGCCAGCAGCCAACAGGGAAACGACCAGTACTTC.

The J gene is TRBJ2-1, the V gene TRBV10-1, with D perhaps matching TRBD1 (5 bases). The V gene lost 5 bases and the J gene lost 6 bases, with 11 bases spanning the gap. The germline CDR1 and CDR2 sequences are WNHNN and SYGVQD (reference sequence). The CDR3 contains 13 residues. The CDR3 DNA reads TGCGCCAGCAGTCGGACACCAACCAATGAGCAGTTCTTC. Its translation is CASSRTPTNEQFF.

The chain employs TRBV25-1 and TRBJ2-3; a possible D gene is TRBD1 (6 bases). Trimming pared 3 bases from V and 2 bases from J, leaving 12 bases between. In germline, CDR1 is MGHDK, CDR2 SYGVNS. The CDR3 runs to 15 residues. The CDR3 loop is CASSDLVGATDTQYF. The CDR3 nucleotides read TGTGCCAGCAGTGACTTAGTGGGGGCCACAGATACGCAGTATTTT.

This clone was seen once. Other DNA sequences from this sample encode an identical CDR3 as well. The chain uses TRBV20-1 and TRBJ2-1; D not resolved. CDR1 DFQATT and CDR2 SNEGSKA come from the germline V gene (reference sequence). Trimming took off 3 bases at V and 5 bases at J, with 5 bases between the two ends. The CDR3 is 11 amino acids. The CDR3 nucleotides read TGCAGTGCTAGCGGTAACAATGAGCAGTTCTTC. Its protein product is CSASGNNEQFF.

This clone was seen a few times. The chain recombines TRBV7-6 with TRBJ2-2; D ambiguous. Trimming took 4 bases from V and 4 from J, leaving 10 bases between them. CDR1 is SGHVS, CDR2 FNYEAQ, per germline. The CDR3 contains 14 residues. The CDR3 nucleotides read TGTGCCAGCAGCTACGGGTACCTCACCGGGGAGCTGTTTTTT. It encodes CASSYGYLTGELFF.

The gene calls are TRBV6-1 and TRBJ1-3, with D maybe TRBD1 (5 bases). V gave up 3 bases and J gave up 5 bases, with 14 bases separating them. Germline loops: CDR1 MNHNS, CDR2 SASEGT. The CDR3 totals 15 residues. The CDR3 is CASSEIGSGRNTIYF. The CDR3 bases are TGTGCCAGCAGTGAGATAGGGTCAGGGAGAAACACCATATATTTT.

The genes are TRBV7-3 and TRBJ2-1; no clear D gene. The CDR3 length is 13 residues. Germline CDR1 and CDR2: SGHTA and FQGTGA. V lost 5 bases to trimming and J lost 8 bases, with 13 bases between them. CDR3 residues: CASSNLPLDEQFF. Here the CDR3 DNA reads TGTGCCAGCAGCAACCTGCCCCTCGATGAGCAGTTCTTC.

The CDR3 spells CASSLTAPGLAGAGTDTQYF. The CDR3 coding sequence is TGCGCCAGCAGCTTGACTGCCCCGGGACTAGCGGGAGCCGGCACAGATACGCAGTATTTT. This chain uses TRBV5-1 with TRBJ2-3; 14 positions agree with TRBD2. V shed 1 base and J 1 base; nucleotides not matched to a gene: 11. The CDR3 length is 20 residues. Germline lookup yields CDR1 SGHRS and CDR2 YFSETQ.

In regard to this clone: One junction end disagrees with the germline gene, perhaps due to a read error. The chain joins TRBV6-5 to TRBJ2-7; D uncertain. The CDR3 is made up of 14 amino acids. Germline CDR1 is MNHEY and CDR2 is SVGAGI. The CDR3 DNA reads TGTGCCAGCAGTTACCGTCCGGGCTCCCACGAGCAGTACTTC. Translated, it gives CASSYRPGSHEQYF.

This clone was counted a single time. The genes are TRBV6-1 and TRBJ1-5; no clear D. The CDR3 sequence is 15 residues long. The germline CDR1 and CDR2 sequences are MNHNS and SASEGT. The V gene lost 4 bases and the J gene lost 2 bases, with 12 bases spanning the gap. CDR3 in DNA: TGTGCCAGCAGTGTGTTGGGCTTTGGCAATCAGCCCCAGCATTTT. Amino acids: CASSVLGFGNQPQHF.

The rearrangement links TRBV2 to TRBJ2-7; D is uncertain. The CDR3 has 14 amino acids. Germline CDR1 SNHLY, CDR2 FYNNEI. Trimming removed 4 bases at V and 7 bases at J, with 17 bases between. The DNA for the CDR3 is TGTGCCAGCAGTGTTAGTGGCATGGTAGGGGAGCAGTACTTC. It specifies CASSVSGMVGEQYF.

The V call is TRBV10-3, the J call TRBJ1-1; tentatively, D is TRBD1 (5 bases). Germline CDR1 is ENHRY and CDR2 is SYGVKD. This CDR3 has 11 residues. The ends were cut back, 10 bases at V and 11 bases at J, with 17 bases in the middle. CDR3 amino acids: CATRGAMLAFF. CDR3 DNA: TGTGCCACAAGGGGAGCCATGTTGGCTTTCTTT.

The chain joins TRBV9 to TRBJ2-1; D call uncertain. CDR1 is SGDLS and CDR2 is YYNGEE in the germline V gene. The V and J ends lost 0 bases and 8 bases respectively, with 21 bases between them. The CDR3 has 17 residues. Here the CDR3 reads CASSVASSSSLGYEQFF. The CDR3, as DNA: TGTGCCAGCAGCGTAGCGTCCTCTTCCAGCTTGGGATATGAGCAGTTCTTC. Full variable domain (remainder filled in from reference TRBV9 and TRBJ2-1): DSGVTQTPKHLITATGQRVTLRCSPRSGDLSVYWYQQSLDQGLQFLIQYYNGEERAKGNILERFSAQQFPDLHSELNLSSLELGDSALYFCASSVASSSSLGYEQFFGPGTRLTVL.

This chain connects TRBV27 to TRBJ1-1, with unresolved D. The CDR3 has 15 residues. CDR1 is MNHEY, CDR2 SMNVEV, per germline (reference sequence). V lost 0 bases and J lost 0, with 8 bases in between. The CDR3 DNA sequence: TGTGCCAGCAGTTTATCGTGGCGGATGAACACTGAAGCTTTCTTT. It codes for CASSLSWRMNTEAFF.

The J gene is TRBJ2-5, the V gene TRBV6-6, with unresolved D. In germline, CDR1 is MNHNY, CDR2 SVGAGI (reference sequence). Trimming shortened V by 6 bases and J by 5 bases, and 10 bases separated the two germline ends. The CDR3 contains 12 residues. The CDR3 loop is CASSSSRETQYF. The CDR3 DNA is TGTGCCAGCAGCTCAAGTAGGGAGACCCAGTACTTC.

The chain carries TRBV10-3 and TRBJ1-1; D is ambiguous. Germline values: CDR1 ENHRY, CDR2 SYGVKD. V shed 6 bases and J shed 1 base, with 9 bases lying between them. There are 13 residues in the CDR3. The chain's CDR3 is CAIRGPPNTEAFF. CDR3 DNA sequence: TGTGCCATCAGAGGACCGCCGAACACTGAAGCTTTCTTT.

The chain couples TRBV9 to TRBJ1-5; weak D call: TRBD1 (5 bases). Germline assignment: CDR1 SGDLS and CDR2 YYNGEE. With 0 bases removed from V and 4 bases from J, the gap between germline ends came to 5 bases. CDR3 length: 13 residues. The CDR3 loop reads CASSVGQNQPQHF. The CDR3 bases are TGTGCCAGCAGCGTAGGACAGAATCAGCCCCAGCATTTT.

This chain links TRBV15 with TRBJ1-2; TRBD1 matches at 8 bases. The CDR3 contains 15 residues. The germline V gene encodes CDR1 LNHNV and CDR2 YYDKDF (reference sequence). Trimming cost V 0 bases and J 5 bases; bases outside gene matches: 5. The CDR3 bases are TGTGCCACCAGCAGAGATCAGGGGGCGAAGTATGGCTACACCTTC. It is translated as CATSRDQGAKYGYTF.

This clone occurred a few times. This chain links TRBV20-1 with TRBJ2-1; D not resolved. The CDR3 has 11 residues. Trimming pared 5 bases from V and 6 bases from J, leaving 8 bases between. Per germline, CDR1 DFQATT and CDR2 SNEGSKA (reference sequence). CDR3 nucleotides: TGCAGTGCTCGAACGATCAATGAGCAGTTCTTC. This codes for CSARTINEQFF.

The chain joins TRBV6-6 to TRBJ1-2; 9 bases line up with TRBD1. This CDR3 has 15 amino acids. The V gene end was trimmed by 3 bases and the J gene end by 8 bases; junction bases not matched to a gene: 10. The V gene's germline CDR1 is MNHNY and CDR2 SVGAGI (reference sequence). The CDR3 reads CASSYTGTGNGGYTF. CDR3 nucleotides: TGTGCCAGCAGTTATACCGGGACAGGGAATGGCGGCTACACCTTC.

Only a few counts were recorded for this clone. The chain combines TRBV11-2 with TRBJ2-7; D unclear. The germline V gene encodes CDR1 SGHAT and CDR2 FQNNGV. V lost 1 base to trimming and J lost 2 bases, with 9 bases between them. The CDR3 contains 14 residues. The CDR3 DNA reads TGTGCCAGCAGCTTAGGACTTACCGCCTACGAGCAGTACTTC. This translates into CASSLGLTAYEQYF.

The chain carries TRBV6-5 and TRBJ2-7, with 7 positions matching TRBD1. V was clipped by 6 bases and J by 3 bases; unmatched bases: 8. This CDR3 spans 14 amino acids. The germline gives CDR1 MNHEY, CDR2 SVGAGI. CDR3 DNA sequence: TGTGCCAGCAGCGCAAGACAGGGTGGCTACGAGCAGTACTTC. Protein sequence: CASSARQGGYEQYF.

This CDR3 reads CASSEGLAGDETQYF. DNA for the CDR3: TGTGCCAGTAGCGAAGGACTAGCGGGAGATGAGACCCAGTACTTC. The gene calls are TRBV19 and TRBJ2-5; 13 bases agree with TRBD2. The ends lost 6 bases at V and 5 bases at J; junction bases unmatched: 6. Germline V gene data show CDR1 as LNHDA and CDR2 as SQIVND (reference sequence). The CDR3 has 15 amino acids.

This chain connects TRBV11-2 to TRBJ2-1; D not certain. The length of the CDR3 is 13 residues. CDR1 is SGHAT, CDR2 FQNNGV, per germline. V was cut by 1 base and J by 6 bases, with 7 bases left in between. As DNA, the CDR3 is TGTGCCAGCAGCTTAGGCCTCCTCAATGAGCAGTTCTTC. Translation: CASSLGLLNEQFF.

The V call is TRBV28, the J call TRBJ1-6; D possibly corresponds to TRBD1 (5 bases). This CDR3 comprises 15 residues. The germline V and J ends were trimmed by 7 bases and 1 base, with 11 bases remaining between them. Germline lookup yields CDR1 MDHEN and CDR2 SYDVKM. CDR3 in amino acids: CASMTGDSYNSPLHF. CDR3 sequence (DNA): TGTGCCAGCATGACGGGGGATTCCTATAATTCACCCCTCCACTTT. Full variable domain (missing parts from reference TRBV28 and TRBJ1-6): DVKVTQSSRYLVKRTGEKVFLECVQDMDHENMFWYRQDPGLGLRLIYFSYDVKMKEKGDIPEGYSVSREKKERFSLILESASTNQTSMYLCASMTGDSYNSPLHFGNGTRLTVT.

This rearrangement joins TRBV27 to TRBJ2-1; TRBD1 might be the D (5 bases). The CDR3 contains 14 residues. Germline CDR1 reads MNHEY; CDR2 reads SMNVEV (reference sequence). V was trimmed by 5 bases and J by 3 bases, leaving 11 bases between them. CDR3 in DNA: TGTGCCAGCAGTGGGGCTCGTGGCTACAATGAGCAGTTCTTC. This sequence encodes CASSGARGYNEQFF.

This clone appeared once. The chain carries TRBV10-1 and TRBJ1-5, with D unresolved. Germline V gene data show CDR1 as WNHNN and CDR2 as SYGVQD (reference sequence). V was cut by 4 bases and J by 2 bases, with 6 bases left in between. The CDR3 extends over 13 amino acids. DNA for the CDR3: TGCGCCAGCAGTGGGGGAGGCAATCAGCCCCAGCATTTT. This sequence encodes CASSGGGNQPQHF.

Written as DNA, the CDR3 is TGTGCCAGCTCACCGGGACTAGCAAGAGAGACCCAGTACTTC. This encodes CASSPGLARETQYF. The rearrangement links TRBV18 to TRBJ2-5; TRBD2 matches 9 bases. The V gene's germline CDR1 is KGHSH and CDR2 LQKENI. V dropped 3 bases and J dropped 4; count of bases not matched to a gene: 3. This CDR3 is 14 amino acids long.

The rearrangement links TRBV11-2 to TRBJ2-7, with D perhaps matching TRBD1 or TRBD2 (5 bases each). The ends were cut back, 1 base at V and 6 bases at J, with 16 bases in the middle. The CDR3 contains 15 residues. From germline, CDR1 is SGHAT and CDR2 FQNNGV. In DNA, the CDR3 is TGTGCCAGCAGCTTAGTGGGGACGTTGGATATCGAGCAGTACTTC. It encodes CASSLVGTLDIEQYF.

V is TRBV6-1 and J is TRBJ2-3; a possible D gene is TRBD1 (5 bases). The CDR3 is made up of 14 amino acids. The germline V gene encodes CDR1 MNHNS and CDR2 SASEGT. The ends were cut back, 5 bases at V and 0 bases at J, with 9 bases in the middle. The CDR3 nucleotides are TGTGCCAGCAGTCGCGACAGAAGCACAGATACGCAGTATTTT. Protein: CASSRDRSTDTQYF.